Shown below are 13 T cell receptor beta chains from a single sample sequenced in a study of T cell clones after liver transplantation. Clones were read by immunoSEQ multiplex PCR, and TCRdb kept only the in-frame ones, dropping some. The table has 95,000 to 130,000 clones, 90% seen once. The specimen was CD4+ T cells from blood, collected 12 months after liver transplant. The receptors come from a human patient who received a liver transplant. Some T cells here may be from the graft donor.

The CDR3 nucleotides read TGTGCCAGCAGACGCAGACAGGGGGCCCACGAGCAGTACTTC. Amino acid sequence: CASRRRQGAHEQYF. This chain links TRBV28 with TRBJ2-7; 10 bases are a match to TRBD1. The CDR3 has 14 amino acids. Losses at the gene ends were 6 bases for V and 5 bases for J; bases not matched to a gene: 7. Per the germline V gene, CDR1 is MDHEN and CDR2 is SYDVKM.

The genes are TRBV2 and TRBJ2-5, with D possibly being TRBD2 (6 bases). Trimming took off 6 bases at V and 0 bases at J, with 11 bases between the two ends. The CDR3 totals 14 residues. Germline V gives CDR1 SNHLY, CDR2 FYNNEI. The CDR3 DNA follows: TGTGCCAGCAGGTCGGGGGTGTACCAAGAGACCCAGTACTTC. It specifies CASRSGVYQETQYF.

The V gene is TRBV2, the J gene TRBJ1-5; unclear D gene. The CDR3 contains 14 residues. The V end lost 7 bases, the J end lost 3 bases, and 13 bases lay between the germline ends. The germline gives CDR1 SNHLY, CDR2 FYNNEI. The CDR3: CASTPGMNNQPQHF. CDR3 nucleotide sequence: TGTGCCAGCACCCCCGGCATGAACAATCAGCCCCAGCATTTT.

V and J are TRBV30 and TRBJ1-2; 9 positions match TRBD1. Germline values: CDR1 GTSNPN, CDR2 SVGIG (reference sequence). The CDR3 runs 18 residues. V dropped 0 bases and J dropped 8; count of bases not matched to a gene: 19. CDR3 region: CAWSVPGQGDLLFRGYTF. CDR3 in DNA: TGTGCCTGGAGTGTCCCGGGACAGGGCGATCTTCTTTTTAGGGGCTACACCTTC.

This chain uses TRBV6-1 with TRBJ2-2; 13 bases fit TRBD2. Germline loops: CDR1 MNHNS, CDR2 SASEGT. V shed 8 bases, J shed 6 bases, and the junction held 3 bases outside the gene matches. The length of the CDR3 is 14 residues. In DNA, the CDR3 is TGTGCCAGCGTCGGACTAGCGGGAGCCGGGGAGCTGTTTTTT. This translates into CASVGLAGAGELFF.

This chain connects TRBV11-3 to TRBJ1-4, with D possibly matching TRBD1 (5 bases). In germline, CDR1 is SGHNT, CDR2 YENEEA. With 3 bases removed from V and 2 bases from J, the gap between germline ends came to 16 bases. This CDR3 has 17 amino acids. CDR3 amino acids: CASSFGAGPLTNEKLFF. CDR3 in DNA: TGTGCCAGCAGCTTCGGGGCAGGGCCTTTGACTAATGAAAAACTGTTTTTT.

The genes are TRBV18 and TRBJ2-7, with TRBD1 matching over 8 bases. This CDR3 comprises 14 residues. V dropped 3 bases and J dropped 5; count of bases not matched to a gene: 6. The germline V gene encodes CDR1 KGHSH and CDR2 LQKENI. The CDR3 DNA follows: TGTGCCAGCTCACCTAACGACAGGGGCGACGAGCAGTACTTC. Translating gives CASSPNDRGDEQYF.

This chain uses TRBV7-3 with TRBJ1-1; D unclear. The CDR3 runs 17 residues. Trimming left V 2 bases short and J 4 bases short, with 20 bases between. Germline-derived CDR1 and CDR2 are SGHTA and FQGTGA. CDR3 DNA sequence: TGTGCCAGCAGCTTAGCCGGGTCCCGAGGTCTTGGCACTGAAGCTTTCTTT. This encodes CASSLAGSRGLGTEAFF.

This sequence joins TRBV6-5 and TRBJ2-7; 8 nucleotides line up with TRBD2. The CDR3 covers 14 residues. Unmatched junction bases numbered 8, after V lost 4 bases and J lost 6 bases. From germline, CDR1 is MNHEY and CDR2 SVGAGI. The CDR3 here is CASSSGTRVSEQYF. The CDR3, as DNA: TGTGCCAGCAGTTCCGGGACTAGAGTATCCGAGCAGTACTTC.

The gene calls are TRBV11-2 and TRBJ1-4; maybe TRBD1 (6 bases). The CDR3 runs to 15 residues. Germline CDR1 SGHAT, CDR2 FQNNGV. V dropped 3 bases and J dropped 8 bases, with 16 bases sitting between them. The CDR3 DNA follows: TGTGCCAGCAGCTTTACAGGGAATGCAGGAGAAAAACTGTTTTTT. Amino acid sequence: CASSFTGNAGEKLFF.

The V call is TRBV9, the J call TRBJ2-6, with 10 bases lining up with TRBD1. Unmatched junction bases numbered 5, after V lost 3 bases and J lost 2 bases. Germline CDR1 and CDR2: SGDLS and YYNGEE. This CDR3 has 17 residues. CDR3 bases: TGTGCCAGCAGCGCTCGACAGGGGGCAACTGGGGCCAACGTCCTGACTTTC. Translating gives CASSARQGATGANVLTF.

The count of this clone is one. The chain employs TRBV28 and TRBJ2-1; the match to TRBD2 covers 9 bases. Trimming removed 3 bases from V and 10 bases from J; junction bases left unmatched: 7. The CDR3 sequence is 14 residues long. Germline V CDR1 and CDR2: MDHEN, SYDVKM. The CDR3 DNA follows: TGTGCCAGCAGTTTGGCGACTAGCGGAAGGGAGCAGTTCTTC. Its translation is CASSLATSGREQFF.

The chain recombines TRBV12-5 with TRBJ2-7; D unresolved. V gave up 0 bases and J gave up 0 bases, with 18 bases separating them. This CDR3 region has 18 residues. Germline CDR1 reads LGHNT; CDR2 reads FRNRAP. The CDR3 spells CASGLVILRTLRSYEQYF. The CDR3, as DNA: TGTGCTAGTGGTTTGGTGATTTTGAGAACACTCCGCTCCTACGAGCAGTACTTC.